Below are 24 T cell receptor beta chains sequenced from a single sample in a study of blood T cell repertoires in COVID-19. Repertoires were generated with immunoSEQ multiplex PCR, while TCRdb's copy carries only in-frame clones and drops some. The top ten clones hold 4% to 5% of a sample with 180,000 or so clones, around 89% of them seen once. The sequencing sample was made of peripheral blood. The receptors stem from a young woman with acute or convalescent COVID-19.

The rearrangement links TRBV5-6 to TRBJ2-1, with 9 positions matching TRBD2. V dropped 4 bases and J dropped 4; count of bases not matched to a gene: 9. In germline, CDR1 is SGHDT, CDR2 YYEEEE. The CDR3 totals 16 residues. Here the CDR3 DNA reads TGTGCCAGCAGCCCAGCGGAGCGGGGGGAATACAATGAGCAGTTCTTC. It specifies CASSPAERGEYNEQFF.

This clone was detected only a few times. The rearrangement links TRBV28 to TRBJ2-1; 15 positions agree with TRBD2. CDR3 size: 16 residues. Per the germline V gene, CDR1 is MDHEN and CDR2 is SYDVKM. The V gene end was trimmed by 5 bases and the J gene end by 8 bases; junction bases not matched to a gene: 7. The DNA for the CDR3 is TGTGCCAGCAGTGAAGGACTAGCGGGAGGGTTCGATGAGCAGTTCTTC. The encoded protein is CASSEGLAGGFDEQFF.

The chain carries TRBV19 and TRBJ2-3; 9 nucleotides align to TRBD2. The CDR3 contains 15 residues. Losses at the gene ends were 10 bases for V and 5 bases for J; bases not matched to a gene: 13. Germline loops: CDR1 LNHDA, CDR2 SQIVND (reference sequence). Here the CDR3 DNA reads TGTGCCACCTGTTTTAGCGGGAGAATATTAGATACGCAGTATTTT. Amino acid sequence: CATCFSGRILDTQYF.

This rearrangement joins TRBV7-2 to TRBJ1-2, with D possibly being TRBD1 (6 bases). Germline lookup yields CDR1 SGHTA and CDR2 FQGNSA. The CDR3 runs 13 residues. V was cut by 3 bases and J by 6 bases, with 11 bases left in between. The CDR3 bases are TGTGCCAGCAGCTTCCGGGGGGGCGATGGCTACACCTTC. The encoded protein is CASSFRGGDGYTF.

This clone was observed a few times. This chain links TRBV9 with TRBJ2-2, with 7 nucleotides matching TRBD2. CDR1 is SGDLS and CDR2 is YYNGEE in the germline V gene. The CDR3 length is 16 residues. V trimming: 0 bases; J trimming: 4 bases; junction bases outside the gene matches: 6. The CDR3: CASSVVPSGSTGELFF. CDR3 in DNA: TGTGCCAGCAGCGTAGTGCCTAGCGGAAGCACCGGGGAGCTGTTTTTT.

The genes are TRBV15 and TRBJ1-3; D is unresolved. The CDR3 totals 14 residues. CDR1 and CDR2 from the germline V gene are LNHNV and YYDKDF (reference sequence). The V end was cut by 8 bases, the J end by 0 bases, with 11 bases between. CDR3 DNA sequence: TGTGCCACCCGAGAGTCGCACTCTGGAAACACCATATATTTT. The encoded protein is CATRESHSGNTIYF. Supplemented by reference TRBV15 and TRBJ1-3, the full variable domain reads DAMVIQNPRYQVTQFGKPVTLSCSQTLNHNVMYWYQQKSSQAPKLLFHYYDKDFNNEADTPDNFQSRRPNTSFCFLDIRSPGLGDTAMYLCATRESHSGNTIYFGEGSWLTVV.

The CDR3 here is CSVLGGSNTIYF. The CDR3 DNA follows: TGCAGCGTCTTGGGAGGGAGCAACACCATATATTTT. This rearrangement joins TRBV29-1 to TRBJ1-3, with unresolved D. CDR1 and CDR2 (germline): SQVTM, ANQGSEA. Trimming took off 6 bases at V and 7 bases at J, with 13 bases between the two ends. The CDR3 runs 12 residues.

This chain uses TRBV2 with TRBJ1-2, with TRBD1 identical over 7 bases. Germline CDR1 is SNHLY and CDR2 is FYNNEI. This CDR3 contains 17 residues. The junction had 7 bases not matched to a gene; V was cut back by 0 bases and J by 0 bases. The DNA for the CDR3 is TGTGCCAGCAGTGAAGCGCTTCTGGGACAGACTAACTATGGCTACACCTTC. Protein sequence: CASSEALLGQTNYGYTF.

This clone was observed a handful of times. This chain links TRBV10-3 with TRBJ2-7; no clear D. This CDR3 has 11 residues. Germline-derived CDR1 and CDR2 are ENHRY and SYGVKD. Trimming took off 9 bases at V and 4 bases at J, with 10 bases between the two ends. CDR3 amino acids: CAIGTGYEQYF. DNA of the CDR3: TGTGCCATAGGCACGGGTTACGAGCAGTACTTC.

V usage is TRBV5-4 and J usage is TRBJ2-3, with TRBD2 matching 14 bases. Germline-derived CDR1 and CDR2 are SGHNT and YYREEE (reference sequence). The CDR3 has 17 amino acids. V shed 2 bases and J 5 bases; nucleotides not matched to a gene: 7. CDR3 in DNA: TGTGCCAGCAGCTTACGACTAGCGGGAGGGCCTGGAGATACGCAGTATTTT. The encoded protein is CASSLRLAGGPGDTQYF.

This clone was recorded only once. The V gene is TRBV9, the J gene TRBJ2-1, with a weak D call TRBD1 (5 bases). V was trimmed by 0 bases and J by 7 bases, leaving 20 bases between them. This CDR3 region has 17 residues. Germline values: CDR1 SGDLS, CDR2 YYNGEE. CDR3 amino acids: CASSVEFGVRGKNEQFF. CDR3 nucleotides: TGTGCCAGCAGCGTAGAGTTTGGGGTAAGGGGTAAAAATGAGCAGTTCTTC.

The gene calls are TRBV12-3 or TRBV12-4 and TRBJ1-5; D remains ambiguous. V was cut by 7 bases and J by 5 bases, with 12 bases left in between. The CDR3 has 13 amino acids. The DNA of the CDR3 is TGTGCCAGCACCTCAATCGGGTATCAGCCCCAGCATTTT. This sequence encodes CASTSIGYQPQHF.

V and J are TRBV11-2 and TRBJ1-1; 8 nucleotides match TRBD1. Germline V gene data show CDR1 as SGHAT and CDR2 as FQNNGV. Trimming removed 5 bases from V and 2 bases from J; junction bases left unmatched: 7. The CDR3 sequence is 15 residues long. The CDR3 is CASSRVQGANTEAFF. The CDR3 DNA is TGTGCCAGCAGCCGCGTGCAGGGGGCAAACACTGAAGCTTTCTTT. The whole variable domain, remainder taken from reference TRBV11-2 and TRBJ1-1, is EAGVAQSPRYKIIEKRQSVAFWCNPISGHATLYWYQQILGQGPKLLIQFQNNGVVDDSQLPKDRFSAERLKGVDSTLKIQPAKLEDSAVYLCASSRVQGANTEAFFGQGTRLTVV.

The rearrangement joins TRBV9 to TRBJ2-1; perhaps TRBD2 as D (5 bases). From germline, CDR1 is SGDLS and CDR2 YYNGEE. This CDR3 is built from 17 residues. Trimming removed 0 bases at V and 6 bases at J, with 19 bases between. The CDR3 here is CASSVGSLANSINEQFF. CDR3 nucleotide sequence: TGTGCCAGCAGCGTAGGTAGCCTAGCCAATTCAATCAATGAGCAGTTCTTC.

The rearrangement links TRBV14 to TRBJ1-1; tentatively, D is TRBD1 (5 bases). V was cut by 4 bases and J by 6 bases, with 18 bases left in between. This CDR3 comprises 15 residues. Germline lookup yields CDR1 SGHDN and CDR2 FVKESK. CDR3 amino acids: CASSPFTGPTSEAFF. DNA of the CDR3: TGTGCCAGCAGCCCTTTCACAGGCCCTACATCTGAAGCTTTCTTT.

This clone was seen a single time. The chain has TRBV5-1 and TRBJ2-5; the D gene is possibly TRBD1 (5 bases). Germline values: CDR1 SGHRS, CDR2 YFSETQ. V lost 4 bases and J lost 5, with 18 bases in between. The CDR3 sequence is 15 residues long. The CDR3 DNA follows: TGCGCCAGCAGCCGACTCCAGACAGACCGGGAGACCCAGTACTTC. This gives the protein CASSRLQTDRETQYF.

V gene TRBV6-5 combines with J gene TRBJ2-1; the match to TRBD2 covers 10 bases. Trimming took 10 bases from V and 6 from J; bases not matched to a gene: 6. There are 13 residues in the CDR3. Germline loops: CDR1 MNHEY, CDR2 SVGAGI. The CDR3 protein is CATQREGVNEQFF. CDR3 nucleotide sequence: TGTGCCACCCAGCGGGAGGGCGTCAATGAGCAGTTCTTC.

The chain has TRBV29-1 and TRBJ2-7, with TRBD1 matching over 8 bases. Germline loops: CDR1 SQVTM, CDR2 ANQGSEA. J gave up 3 bases and V 6 bases, and 13 bases lay outside the gene matches. This CDR3 region has 15 residues. The CDR3 DNA is TGCAGCGTCTCATCGGGACAGGCATCTTTCTACGAGCAGTACTTC. It specifies CSVSSGQASFYEQYF.

V gene TRBV28 combines with J gene TRBJ2-7; no clear D. The CDR3 contains 11 residues. CDR1 is MDHEN and CDR2 is SYDVKM in the germline V gene. V shed 6 bases and J shed 7 bases, with 10 bases lying between them. This chain's CDR3 is CASSSREEQYF. Here the CDR3 DNA reads TGTGCCAGCAGCTCACGAGAGGAGCAGTACTTC. The full variable domain, in which reference TRBV28 and TRBJ2-7 provide the parts outside the CDR3, is DVKVTQSSRYLVKRTGEKVFLECVQDMDHENMFWYRQDPGLGLRLIYFSYDVKMKEKGDIPEGYSVSREKKERFSLILESASTNQTSMYLCASSSREEQYFGPGTRLTVT.

V gene TRBV5-1 combines with J gene TRBJ1-3; D possibly corresponds to TRBD1 (6 bases). CDR3 length: 15 amino acids. V lost 0 bases and J 4 bases, leaving 11 bases between the germline ends. CDR1 and CDR2 from the germline V gene are SGHRS and YFSETQ. The chain's CDR3 is CASSLGQDPGNTIYF. For the CDR3, the DNA is TGCGCCAGCAGCTTGGGACAGGACCCCGGAAACACCATATATTTT.

This clone has a single count. The chain uses TRBV7-9 and TRBJ2-5; 8 positions agree with TRBD1. CDR1 SEHNR and CDR2 FQNEAQ come from the germline V gene (reference sequence). The trim removed 5 bases at V and 1 base at J, leaving 6 bases unmatched. There are 15 residues in the CDR3. CDR3 bases: TGTGCCAGCAGCGAAACGGACAGGGCCCAAGAGACCCAGTACTTC. It codes for CASSETDRAQETQYF.

The rearrangement joins TRBV5-6 to TRBJ2-1, with 8 bases aligning to TRBD2. After removal of 4 bases from V and 3 bases from J, the junction contained 3 bases not matched to a gene. In germline, CDR1 is SGHDT, CDR2 YYEEEE. This CDR3 has 14 amino acids. CDR3 sequence: CASSPGLVYNEQFF. Written as DNA, the CDR3 is TGTGCCAGCAGCCCGGGACTAGTCTACAATGAGCAGTTCTTC.

The rearrangement links TRBV5-1 to TRBJ2-1; TRBD1 matches at 8 bases. With 7 bases clipped from V and 7 bases from J, the junction kept 10 bases outside the gene matches. This CDR3 has 14 amino acids. The germline V gene encodes CDR1 SGHRS and CDR2 YFSETQ. In nucleotides, the CDR3 is TGCGCCAGCTCCAGGGGGCAGGCGGATAATGAGCAGTTCTTC. Protein sequence: CASSRGQADNEQFF.

The rearrangement links TRBV7-9 to TRBJ1-5; 7 nucleotides match TRBD1. CDR1 is SEHNR, CDR2 FQNEAQ, per germline (reference sequence). V dropped 5 bases and J dropped 12; count of bases not matched to a gene: 16. The CDR3 contains 15 residues. The CDR3 region is CASSGARQGVDSQHF. CDR3 coding DNA: TGTGCCAGCAGCGGAGCTCGACAGGGAGTTGATAGCCAGCATTTT. Together with reference TRBV7-9 and TRBJ1-5, the CDR3 gives the full variable domain: DTGVSQNPRHKITKRGQNVTFRCDPISEHNRLYWYRQTLGQGPEFLTYFQNEAQLEKSRLLSDRFSAERPKGSFSTLEIQRTEQGDSAMYLCASSGARQGVDSQHFGDGTRLSIL.